This is a list of T cell receptor beta chains from one sample in a study of blood T cell repertoires in COVID-19. Sequenced by immunoSEQ multiplex PCR; TCRdb stores in-frame clones only, minus some. The table has approximately 60,000 clones, around four fifths seen once. Sequencing input: peripheral blood. These receptors came from an elderly man with acute or convalescent COVID-19. Both conserved end residues are part of each CDR3. Fields, in order: D gene, clone size, V gene, J gene, CDR3 DNA, CDR3 protein. A D gene is named only where the DNA matches it firmly. Expanded clones are given a class, and other clones once, few, many or no size at all.

d_gene: TRBD1
abundance: medium-sized
v_gene: TRBV4-1
j_gene: TRBJ1-3
CDR3nt: TGCGCCAGCAGCCAAGAATTCCAGGGGGCGGGAAACACCATATATTTT
CDR3aa: CASSQEFQGAGNTIYF

d_gene: TRBD1
abundance: -
v_gene: TRBV5-1
j_gene: TRBJ2-3
CDR3nt: TGCGCCAGCAGATCGGGACAGAGCACAGATACGCAGTATTTT
CDR3aa: CASRSGQSTDTQYF

d_gene: TRBD1
abundance: -
v_gene: TRBV6-5
j_gene: TRBJ1-3
CDR3nt: TGTGCCAGCAGATTGCCGACAGGGGGAGGAAACACCATATATTTT
CDR3aa: CASRLPTGGGNTIYF

d_gene: -
abundance: -
v_gene: TRBV19
j_gene: TRBJ1-4
CDR3nt: TGTGCCAGTAGTTTAGGGGGGCGCGATGAAAAACTGTTTTTT
CDR3aa: CASSLGGRDEKLFF

d_gene: -
abundance: -
v_gene: TRBV12-5
j_gene: TRBJ2-3
CDR3nt: TGTGCTAGTGGTTTGAAACGGGGGATTTACACAGATACGCAGTATTTT
CDR3aa: CASGLKRGIYTDTQYF

d_gene: TRBD1
abundance: once
v_gene: TRBV7-2
j_gene: TRBJ1-2
CDR3nt: TGTGCCAGCAGCACCGGACAGGGAGGGGACTATGGCTACACCTTC
CDR3aa: CASSTGQGGDYGYTF

d_gene: -
abundance: few
v_gene: TRBV4-1
j_gene: TRBJ1-2
CDR3nt: TGCGCCAGCAGATTAGGAATGATGGGGGGGTATGGCTACACCTTC
CDR3aa: CASRLGMMGGYGYTF

d_gene: -
abundance: few
v_gene: TRBV7-2
j_gene: TRBJ1-4
CDR3nt: TGTGCCAGCAGCTTGTCCAGGGCAACTAATGAAAAACTGTTTTTT
CDR3aa: CASSLSRATNEKLFF

d_gene: TRBD2
abundance: few
v_gene: TRBV7-9
j_gene: TRBJ2-2
CDR3nt: TGTGCCAGCAGCTTAGGAGCGGGGGGATTAAACACCGGGGAGCTGTTTTTT
CDR3aa: CASSLGAGGLNTGELFF

d_gene: -
abundance: -
v_gene: TRBV20-1
j_gene: TRBJ1-1
CDR3nt: TGCAGTGCTAGTAAGGCGGGTTCCACTGAAGCTTTCTTT
CDR3aa: CSASKAGSTEAFF

d_gene: TRBD1
abundance: once
v_gene: TRBV6-5
j_gene: TRBJ2-7
CDR3nt: TGTGCCAGCAGGAGGGGACAGGGGGCAAACTACGAGCAGTACTTC
CDR3aa: CASRRGQGANYEQYF

d_gene: -
abundance: few
v_gene: TRBV18
j_gene: TRBJ1-1
CDR3nt: TGTGCCAGCTCACCAGAAATGAGGAACACTGAAGCTTTCTTT
CDR3aa: CASSPEMRNTEAFF

d_gene: -
abundance: -
v_gene: TRBV10-2
j_gene: TRBJ2-1
CDR3nt: TGCGCCAGCAGTGCTCTAGCCGGGAATGAGCAGTTCTTC
CDR3aa: CASSALAGNEQFF

d_gene: -
abundance: once
v_gene: TRBV3-1/TRBV3-2
j_gene: TRBJ1-1
CDR3nt: TGTGCCAGCAGCCAGCAGGGATACACTGAAGCTTTCTTT
CDR3aa: CASSQQGYTEAFF

d_gene: -
abundance: few
v_gene: TRBV7-9
j_gene: TRBJ1-2
CDR3nt: TGTGCCAGCAGCTTAGGACAGGATCGCTATGGCTACACCTTC
CDR3aa: CASSLGQDRYGYTF

d_gene: TRBD1
abundance: -
v_gene: TRBV5-1
j_gene: TRBJ1-4
CDR3nt: TGCGCCAGCAGCCTAACAGGGGGCGAGGATGAAAAACTGTTTTTT
CDR3aa: CASSLTGGEDEKLFF

d_gene: TRBD2
abundance: -
v_gene: TRBV14
j_gene: TRBJ2-3
CDR3nt: TGTGCCAGCAGCCTTGGGACTAGCGGGGGGGCCGCAGATACGCAGTATTTT
CDR3aa: CASSLGTSGGAADTQYF

d_gene: TRBD1
abundance: -
v_gene: TRBV11-2
j_gene: TRBJ1-1
CDR3nt: TGTGCCAGCAGCTTAGGACAGGGAGGCACTGAAGCTTTCTTT
CDR3aa: CASSLGQGGTEAFF

d_gene: TRBD2
abundance: -
v_gene: TRBV5-4
j_gene: TRBJ2-7
CDR3nt: TGTGCCAGCAGCTCCACTAGCGGGGTTTACGAGCAGTACTTC
CDR3aa: CASSSTSGVYEQYF

d_gene: TRBD1
abundance: -
v_gene: TRBV19
j_gene: TRBJ1-2
CDR3nt: TGTGCCAGTAGTAACAACAGGGGAGGTAACTATGGCTACACCTTC
CDR3aa: CASSNNRGGNYGYTF

d_gene: -
abundance: -
v_gene: TRBV21-1
j_gene: TRBJ1-6
CDR3nt: TGTGCCAGCAGCACGGGGACAGGGAACTCACCCCTCCACTTT
CDR3aa: CASSTGTGNSPLHF

d_gene: -
abundance: -
v_gene: TRBV2
j_gene: TRBJ1-1
CDR3nt: TGTGCCAGCATTCCGTTGGGGCCACTGAACACTGAAGCTTTCTTT
CDR3aa: CASIPLGPLNTEAFF

d_gene: TRBD1
abundance: -
v_gene: TRBV2
j_gene: TRBJ2-7
CDR3nt: TGTGCCAGCAGTGTCCCGGGACAGGGGGTCCACGAGCAGTACTTC
CDR3aa: CASSVPGQGVHEQYF

d_gene: -
abundance: -
v_gene: TRBV7-9
j_gene: TRBJ1-1
CDR3nt: TGTGCCAGCAGCGAAAGGGGGAAAGGCGCTGAAGCTTTCTTT
CDR3aa: CASSERGKGAEAFF

d_gene: -
abundance: -
v_gene: TRBV4-1
j_gene: TRBJ1-2
CDR3nt: TGCGCCAGCAGCCAAGATAATGGCTACACCTTC
CDR3aa: CASSQDNGYTF

d_gene: -
abundance: -
v_gene: TRBV6-1
j_gene: TRBJ2-5
CDR3nt: TGTGCCAGCAGTGCCTACGTATACCTCGCGGGAGAGACCCAGTACTTC
CDR3aa: CASSAYVYLAGETQYF

d_gene: -
abundance: -
v_gene: TRBV18
j_gene: TRBJ1-1
CDR3nt: TGTGCCAGCTCGGGGGGGACACTGAACACTGAAGCTTTCTTT
CDR3aa: CASSGGTLNTEAFF

d_gene: -
abundance: -
v_gene: TRBV19
j_gene: TRBJ1-5
CDR3nt: TGTGCCAGTAGTACGGCCGACACGATTAACAATCAGCCCCAGCATTTT
CDR3aa: CASSTADTINNQPQHF

d_gene: -
abundance: -
v_gene: TRBV4-1
j_gene: TRBJ1-3
CDR3nt: TGCGCCAGCAGCCAGGGGGGGGCAGACGGAAACACCATATATTTT
CDR3aa: CASSQGGADGNTIYF

d_gene: -
abundance: once
v_gene: TRBV5-1
j_gene: TRBJ2-7
CDR3nt: TGCGCCAGCAGGAAGTACGGGGAGAACTCCTACGAGCAGTACTTC
CDR3aa: CASRKYGENSYEQYF

d_gene: -
abundance: -
v_gene: TRBV3-1/TRBV3-2
j_gene: TRBJ2-1
CDR3nt: TGTGCCAGCAGCCAAACAGGGAATGAGCAGTTCTTC
CDR3aa: CASSQTGNEQFF

d_gene: TRBD1
abundance: once
v_gene: TRBV27
j_gene: TRBJ1-2
CDR3nt: TGTGCCAGCAGTTTCCGTCCCGGGACAGGGGTGTACGGCTACACCTTC
CDR3aa: CASSFRPGTGVYGYTF